This TCR beta chain was recorded in a study of blood T cell repertoires in COVID-19 (dated by TCRdb to about 2020). With regard to the full study: The collaborator samples originated in the United States, Italy and Spain and spanned the acute and convalescent phases of COVID-19. The prospective study material was composed of cDNA or gDNA derived from T cells, B-cell-depleted T cells, or PBMCs. Deeply sampled blood TCRbeta repertoires from subjects exposed to, actively infected with, or recovered from COVID-19 were included in the dataset. A freely available public database, intended as a resource for researchers studying the immune response to SARS-CoV-2, is where the repertoires were released. The samples were drawn from two sources: the first 160 participants of the ongoing ImmuneRACE study, and over 1,000 subjects contributed by 6 global collaborators. Nearly every sample came with metadata listing a de-identified subject ID, COVID-19 status, age in years and sex. Where available, HLA class I and class II types were obtained from metadata supplied by the sample provider rather than from assay-based typing. Broader findings and caveats from the paper: How much clinical and demographic metadata was included differed by source and by participant, and the metadata was provided uncurated.

Collaborating institutions collected whole blood in K2EDTA tubes following their own protocols. For TCRbeta analysis, collaborators shipped samples in one of three forms: frozen whole blood, isolated PBMCs, or DNA extracted from either of those sample types. TCRbeta CDR3 regions were amplified from genomic DNA by means of the immunoSEQ Assay, a bias-controlled multiplex PCR. Turning to the authors' computational methods: Within the assay, amplification of reference gene primers was used to estimate how many nucleated cells each sample contained. Sequence reads were collapsed and filtered to measure the absolute abundance of every unique TCRbeta CDR3 rearrangement. For each sample, productive Simpson clonality was calculated by taking the square root of Simpson's diversity index across productive rearrangements. TCRdb mirrors the immuneACCESS table, restricted to in-frame sequences. Some clones are absent from its copies; in checked studies, under half trace to an unresolved V gene, and the reason for the others is unknown. V and J calls and clone size follow that table, whereas D and trimming were derived from the DNA. The sample table holds tens of thousands of clones, of which roughly 89% were seen once. The top ten constitute 4% to 5% of the sample.

Based on the germline V gene, the CDR1 and CDR2 sequences are MNHNS and SASEGT. The CDR3 contains 17 residues, cysteine and phenylalanine counted. CDR3 DNA is the only sequence kept; it has 51 bases, read in frame from the first base. V drops 1 base and J drops 6 bases, leaving 20 bases in between. About this clone: Its antigen remains undetermined. Per-base qualities were not stored, and no clone one base away is much larger.

The clonotype originates from a woman in her forties or fifties with active COVID-19. The sample was peripheral blood. The rearranged chain carries TRBV6-1 and TRBJ2-3; a weak D assignment points to TRBD1 (6 bases agree). The nucleotide sequence is given as TGTGCCAGCAGTGAAGGATCGTGGGTAAATAGGGGGGATACGCAGTATTTT. Translated, it gives CASSEGSWVNRGDTQYF.